These T cell receptor beta chains were read from a single sample in a study of Ad26.COV2.S vaccination and SARS-CoV-2 variants. TCRdb's table, derived via immunoSEQ multiplex PCR, lists solely in-frame clones and lacks some. Of about 180,000 clones in the sample, 87% were seen once. The starting material was peripheral blood, obtained after recovery from COVID-19. The receptor set was obtained from a human donor who had recovered from COVID-19. Both conserved end residues are part of each CDR3. Fields, in order: V gene, clone size, J gene, CDR3 length, D gene, CDR3 DNA, CDR3 protein. The D gene is left open where the match is weak. Clone sizes are given selectively: once, few, many, or a class where the clone is expanded.

TRBV7-9	.	TRBJ2-5	16	.	TGTGCCAGCAGCCCCCTCAGGGGCCCCCGAGGAGAGACCCAGTACTTC	CASSPLRGPRGETQYF
TRBV14	once	TRBJ1-1	13	.	TGTGCCAGCAGCCAAGCCTTGAACACTGAAGCTTTCTTT	CASSQALNTEAFF
TRBV11-2	.	TRBJ2-7	13	.	TGTGCCAGCAGCCCAGGACGTGTTGGCGAGCAGTACTTC	CASSPGRVGEQYF
TRBV11-2	.	TRBJ1-2	15	.	TGTGCCAGCAGTTCGGTTTTGGGAGACAACTATGGCTACACCTTC	CASSSVLGDNYGYTF
TRBV30	few	TRBJ1-5	14	.	TGTGCCTGGAGTGTCGTGGGAAGGAAGCAGCCCCAGCATTTT	CAWSVVGRKQPQHF
TRBV27	.	TRBJ2-1	16	TRBD2	TGTGCCAGCAGCTTATTCCCCAGCGGGAGAGGGGGTGAGCAGTTCTTC	CASSLFPSGRGGEQFF
TRBV19	.	TRBJ2-1	16	.	TGTGCCAGCAGTTCTACCTGGGGGGTCTCCTACAATGAGCAGTTCTTC	CASSSTWGVSYNEQFF
TRBV9	.	TRBJ2-7	14	.	TGTGCCAGCAGCGCCGATGAACCCCCTTACGAGCAGTACTTC	CASSADEPPYEQYF
TRBV27	.	TRBJ2-7	16	.	TGTGCCAGCCAAGATGGAGGAGACACCGACTTTTACGAGCAGTACTTC	CASQDGGDTDFYEQYF
TRBV29-1	few	TRBJ1-5	13	.	TGCAGCGTTCGGGTAAATAGCAATCAGCCCCAGCATTTT	CSVRVNSNQPQHF
TRBV9	.	TRBJ2-4	15	.	TGTGCCAGCAGCCCCCGAGGGTATCAAAAAAACATTCAGTACTTC	CASSPRGYQKNIQYF
TRBV19	.	TRBJ1-2	16	.	TGTGCCAGTAGTATAACTTGGATTGTGCCTAACTATGGCTACACCTTC	CASSITWIVPNYGYTF
TRBV6-1	few	TRBJ2-7	16	.	TGTGCCAGCAGTGACACCTGGAGCGGACTCTCCTACGAGCAGTACTTC	CASSDTWSGLSYEQYF
TRBV11-3	.	TRBJ2-3	12	.	TGTGCCAGCAGCTGGCGGGCAGATACGCAGTATTTT	CASSWRADTQYF
TRBV10-3	.	TRBJ2-3	16	TRBD2	TGTGCCATCAGACCAACTAGCGGGAGGGCCAGAGATACGCAGTATTTT	CAIRPTSGRARDTQYF
TRBV21-1	.	TRBJ2-7	15	.	TGTGCCAGCAGCGCGGGACTAGCGGGGCCCTACGAGCAGTACTTC	CASSAGLAGPYEQYF
TRBV13	once	TRBJ1-1	12	.	TGTGCCAGCAGCTTAGGAGACACTGAAGCTTTCTTT	CASSLGDTEAFF
TRBV12-3/TRBV12-4	few	TRBJ2-7	12	.	TGTGCCAGCACCCAGGCCCCCTACGAGCAGTACTTC	CASTQAPYEQYF
TRBV4-1	.	TRBJ2-7	15	.	TGCGCCAGCAGCCAAGAACCCCCGCAGGGGTACGAGCAGTACTTC	CASSQEPPQGYEQYF
TRBV7-8	.	TRBJ2-2	16	TRBD2	TGTGCCAGCAGCTGGTGGAGCGGGGGGGCCGAAGGGGAGCTGTTTTTT	CASSWWSGGAEGELFF
TRBV5-1	once	TRBJ2-2	14	.	TGCGCCAGCAGCTTTAGCCGGAACACCGGGGAGCTGTTTTTT	CASSFSRNTGELFF
TRBV10-3	.	TRBJ1-2	13	TRBD1	TGTGCCATCAGTTCATACACAGGGGAGGGCTACACCTTC	CAISSYTGEGYTF
TRBV27	.	TRBJ1-2	15	TRBD1	TGTGCCAGCAGCTTAGGTGGACAGGGGGCCTATGGCTACACCTTC	CASSLGGQGAYGYTF
TRBV11-3	.	TRBJ2-3	13	.	TGTGCCAGCAGCTTAGGACCTGTAGATACGCAGTATTTT	CASSLGPVDTQYF
TRBV29-1	few	TRBJ1-2	11	.	TGCAGCGGCGAAGGTCAGACATGCTACACCTTC	CSGEGQTCYTF
TRBV12-3/TRBV12-4	.	TRBJ2-1	13	.	TGTGCCAGCAGTTCCCTAGGTCCCAATGAGCAGTTCTTC	CASSSLGPNEQFF
TRBV4-1	.	TRBJ1-5	15	.	TGCGCCAGCAGCCAAGACGGGCTGTTCAATCAGCCCCAGCATTTT	CASSQDGLFNQPQHF
TRBV18	once	TRBJ1-2	15	.	TGTGCCAGCTCACCAGGTGGAGGGGCGCGCTATGGCTACACCTTC	CASSPGGGARYGYTF
TRBV7-9	.	TRBJ2-5	15	TRBD1	TGTGCCAGCAGCTCTATCGTTGACAGGGAAGAGACCCAGTACTTC	CASSSIVDREETQYF
TRBV18	.	TRBJ1-3	18	.	TGTGCCAGCTCACCACTTTCCCAGGGGCCCAGCTCTGGAAACACCATATATTTT	CASSPLSQGPSSGNTIYF
TRBV9	.	TRBJ2-3	15	TRBD2	TGTGCCAGCAGCGTACTAGCGGCGCTAGGGGATACGCAGTATTTT	CASSVLAALGDTQYF
TRBV7-7	.	TRBJ2-3	16	.	TGTGCCAGCAGCTTAGGATTGGCAGGGGACACAGATACGCAGTATTTT	CASSLGLAGDTDTQYF
TRBV6-5	.	TRBJ2-7	16	.	TGTGCCAGCAGTTACTCGTGGACTCCTATTCCCTACGAGCAGTACTTC	CASSYSWTPIPYEQYF
TRBV6-5	.	TRBJ2-7	14	.	TGTGCCAGCAGTTACGGGGACATTTCGTACGAGCAGTACTTC	CASSYGDISYEQYF
TRBV10-3	.	TRBJ1-5	13	.	TGTGCCATCAGTGAAAGGGCAGGGCAGCCCCAGCATTTT	CAISERAGQPQHF
TRBV18	.	TRBJ2-7	16	.	TGTGCCAGCTCACCAGTAGCGGATCCGAGTCTGAGCGAGCAGTACTTC	CASSPVADPSLSEQYF
TRBV7-9	.	TRBJ2-1	14	.	TGTGCCAGCAGCTTGGGGGGACATATCAATGAGCAGTTCTTC	CASSLGGHINEQFF
TRBV28	.	TRBJ2-3	18	TRBD1	TGTGCCAGCAGTTCCCCGGCCGAGACAGGGGCTAGCACAGATACGCAGTATTTT	CASSSPAETGASTDTQYF
TRBV11-2	.	TRBJ2-3	12	.	TGTGCCAGCAGCTTCGCGACAGATACGCAGTATTTT	CASSFATDTQYF
TRBV5-5	few	TRBJ1-5	15	.	TGTGCCAGCAGCTCGAGCAGGATCAGCAATCAGCCCCAGCATTTT	CASSSSRISNQPQHF
TRBV28	.	TRBJ1-6	16	.	TGTGCCAGCAGTCCCGAAGACAGTCTAGCCAATTCACCCCTCCACTTT	CASSPEDSLANSPLHF
TRBV6-6	.	TRBJ1-1	12	.	TGTGCCAGCAGTTCCGGTAGGGCTGAAGCTTTCTTT	CASSSGRAEAFF
TRBV19	.	TRBJ2-2	16	.	TGTGCCAGTAGTATAGCTTACAGCCCGAACACCGGGGAGCTGTTTTTT	CASSIAYSPNTGELFF
TRBV5-1	.	TRBJ2-4	13	.	TGCGCCAGCAGCGTGGGGCGGGGAAACATTCAGTACTTC	CASSVGRGNIQYF
TRBV18	.	TRBJ2-5	12	.	TGTGCCAGCTCTGGAGGTGGGGAGACCCAGTACTTC	CASSGGGETQYF
TRBV5-6	.	TRBJ2-1	12	.	TGTGCCAGCAGCTTTATAGTACGCGAGCAGTTCTTC	CASSFIVREQFF
TRBV28	.	TRBJ1-1	12	.	TGTGCCAGCAAAGAGCAAGAGGCTGAAGCTTTCTTT	CASKEQEAEAFF
TRBV2	.	TRBJ2-5	14	.	TGTGCCAGCAGTGAATCTCGACAGGTCGAGACCCAGTACTTC	CASSESRQVETQYF
TRBV3-1/TRBV3-2	.	TRBJ2-7	11	.	TGTGCCAGCAGCATTAGGGAGGAGCAGTACTTC	CASSIREEQYF
TRBV5-6	few	TRBJ2-6	17	.	TGTGCCAGCAGCTTGGCCCCCACGGGGGCTGGGGCCAACGTCCTGACTTTC	CASSLAPTGAGANVLTF
TRBV2	.	TRBJ2-3	19	TRBD2	TGTGCCAGCAGTGAATTAGGTAGCGGGGGCCATCTAGGCACAGATACGCAGTATTTT	CASSELGSGGHLGTDTQYF
TRBV12-3/TRBV12-4	once	TRBJ1-5	13	TRBD1	TGTGCCAGCGTAGGGGGCTCGAATCAGCCCCAGCATTTT	CASVGGSNQPQHF
TRBV30	.	TRBJ2-7	15	TRBD2	TGTGCCTGGAGTAAGTTGGCGGGGGGTCCTTCCGAGCAGTACTTC	CAWSKLAGGPSEQYF
TRBV10-3	.	TRBJ1-1	12	.	TGTGCCATCAGTGCAACGAACACTGAAGCTTTCTTT	CAISATNTEAFF
TRBV29-1	.	TRBJ2-7	12	TRBD1	TGCAGCGTTGGAAGACAGGGGTGGGAGCAGTACTTC	CSVGRQGWEQYF
TRBV7-3	.	TRBJ1-1	13	.	TGTGCCAGCAGTAACGTGGGGCAGACTGAAGCTTTCTTT	CASSNVGQTEAFF
TRBV9	.	TRBJ1-1	14	.	TGTGCCAGCAGCCAGGACGCGTTGAACACTGAAGCTTTCTTT	CASSQDALNTEAFF
TRBV9	.	TRBJ2-7	14	.	TGTGCCAGCAGCGTAGACTGGTCCCCGTACGAGCAGTACTTC	CASSVDWSPYEQYF
TRBV9	.	TRBJ2-3	14	.	TGTGCCAGCAGCCCGGACTGGAGCACAGATACGCAGTATTTT	CASSPDWSTDTQYF